This passage covers 12 T cell receptor beta chains from one sample sequenced in a study of breast tumors, draining lymph nodes, adjacent tissues (TCRdb year 2016). The lymph node samples were taken from the axillary draining lymph nodes of breast cancer patients. Receptor libraries were prepared by multiplex PCR. The reads were generated on an Illumina HiSeq 2000. The public reads were reanalyzed by TCRdb: fastp trimming at Q25, MiXCR alignment, in-frame beta chains only. Each CDR3 protein appears once, grouped with its most common genes and DNA. The sample records about 130,000 distinct CDR3 sequences, approximately 21% of which are singletons. The ten largest clones add up to 2.2% of the sample. The sample consisted of axillary lymph node tissue. The receptors were sampled from a female donor with breast cancer. Some clones in this sample may be carry-over from other donors' samples.

This clonotype appeared a single time. An end of the junction differs from the germline gene, which may be a read error. This rearrangement joins TRBV30 to TRBJ1-1; D is unclear. This CDR3 spans 14 amino acids. Germline V gene data show CDR1 as GTSNPN and CDR2 as SVGIG (reference sequence). The CDR3 protein is CAWSLRVRNTQAFF. CDR3 bases: TGTGCCTGGAGCTTACGAGTAAGGAACACTCAAGCTTTCTTT.

In this sample, this clonotype turned up a few times. A much larger clone is a single base away; this may be a read error. J is TRBJ2-7 and V is TRBV2; TRBD2 agrees at 11 bases. V was pared by 3 bases and J by 5 bases, with 3 bases of the junction left unmatched. CDR3 length: 14 residues. The V gene's germline CDR1 is SNHLY and CDR2 FYNNEI. The CDR3 nucleotides read TGTGCCAGCAGTGAGTCTAGCGGGAGGCACGAGCAGTACTTC. This codes for CASSESSGRHEQYF.

The sample holds many counts of this clonotype. J is TRBJ2-1 and V is TRBV9, with TRBD2 identical over 9 bases. V lost 2 bases, J lost 2 bases, and 2 bases stayed unmatched. The germline CDR1 and CDR2 sequences are SGDLS and YYNGEE. This CDR3 region has 15 residues. The CDR3 DNA is TGTGCCAGCAGCGTTAGACTAGCGGCCTACAATGAGCAGTTCTTC. Translation: CASSVRLAAYNEQFF.

This clonotype has only one observation. A read error is possible here, since a much larger clone lies one base away. This chain uses TRBV3-1 with TRBJ2-7; a possible D gene is TRBD2 (5 bases). The V end was cut by 4 bases, the J end by 4 bases, with 11 bases between. The CDR3 is 13 residues long. Germline V lookup: CDR1 LGHDT, CDR2 YNNKEL (reference sequence). For the CDR3, the DNA is TGTGCCAGCAGCCCCCCGGGGATATACGAGCAGTACTTC. Its protein product is CASSPPGIYEQYF.

There are many counts of this clonotype. The chain has TRBV11-2 and TRBJ2-1; no clear D. V lost 5 bases, J lost 10 bases, and 9 bases lay in between. The CDR3 length is 11 residues. Germline loops: CDR1 SGHAT, CDR2 FQNNGV. The CDR3 nucleotides are TGTGCCAGCAGCCCCCAAGGGGAGCAGTTCTTC. Residues: CASSPQGEQFF.

This clonotype was observed many times. The J gene is TRBJ2-3, the V gene TRBV7-2, with D unclear. CDR3 length: 14 amino acids. Germline V CDR1 and CDR2: SGHTA, FQGNSA. The ends were cut back, 2 bases at V and 0 bases at J, with 6 bases in the middle. This CDR3 is CASSLTRSTDTQYF. The CDR3 DNA follows: TGTGCCAGCAGCTTAACACGAAGCACAGATACGCAGTATTTT.

This clonotype was seen a few times. The V call is TRBV7-2, the J call TRBJ1-1; D is perhaps TRBD1 (6 bases). Germline values: CDR1 SGHTA, CDR2 FQGNSA. The CDR3 length is 14 residues. The V gene lost 6 bases and the J gene lost 4 bases, with 15 bases spanning the gap. CDR3 in DNA: TGTGCCAGCAGTTTACAGGGCGCCGGCACTGAAGCTTTCTTT. The encoded protein is CASSLQGAGTEAFF. Drawing the rest from reference TRBV7-2 and TRBJ1-1, the complete variable domain is GAGVSQSPSNKVTEKGKDVELRCDPISGHTALYWYRQSLGQGLEFLIYFQGNSAPDKSGLPSDRFSAERTGGSVSTLTIQRTQQEDSAVYLCASSLQGAGTEAFFGQGTRLTVV.

A few counts support this clonotype. The chain combines TRBV5-5 with TRBJ2-3; TRBD2 aligns across 8 bases. This CDR3 has 15 residues. Losses at the gene ends were 1 base for V and 1 base for J; bases not matched to a gene: 2. Germline CDR1 is SGHKS and CDR2 is YYEKEE (reference sequence). As DNA, the CDR3 is TGTGCCAGCAGCTTGAATAGCGGGGGCACAGATACGCAGTATTTT. Protein: CASSLNSGGTDTQYF.

Details on this clonotype: A much larger clone lies a single base off, so this may be a read error. The chain is built from TRBV15 and TRBJ2-3; no reliable D call. CDR1 is LNHNV, CDR2 YYDKDF, per germline (reference sequence). V shed 4 bases and J shed 6 bases, with 8 bases lying between them. This CDR3 spans 12 amino acids. DNA for the CDR3: TGTGCCACCAGCAAAGAAGAGGATACGCAGTATTTT. Protein product: CATSKEEDTQYF.

To note about this clonotype: A single base separates this from a much larger clone, so it may be a read error. This sequence joins TRBV7-9 and TRBJ2-1; weak D call: TRBD1 (5 bases). Germline values: CDR1 SEHNR, CDR2 FQNEAQ (reference sequence). V was cut by 5 bases and J by 5 bases, with 16 bases left in between. This CDR3 spans 15 amino acids. The CDR3 reads CASSPRGLRDNEQFF. The DNA of the CDR3 is TGTGCCAGCAGCCCTAGGGGCCTTCGGGACAATGAGCAGTTCTTC.

This clonotype was seen a handful of times. A read error may be the cause here, since a much bigger clone is one base away. The chain combines TRBV5-1 with TRBJ2-7; tentative D call: TRBD2 (5 bases). The CDR3 spans 13 residues. Germline assignment: CDR1 SGHRS and CDR2 YFSETQ. The CDR3 nucleotides read TGCGCCAGCAGCTTGCGAGGGAACCACGAGCAGAACTTC. This sequence encodes CASSLRGNHEQNF.

This clonotype was observed many times. This chain connects TRBV6-1 to TRBJ2-1, with 11 bases that match TRBD2. The ends lost 1 base at V and 10 bases at J; junction bases unmatched: 9. This CDR3 spans 16 amino acids. Per the germline V gene, CDR1 is MNHNS and CDR2 is SASEGT. The CDR3 nucleotides read TGTGCCAGCAGTGAAGGACTAGCGGGGCTCCGGGGGGAGCAGTTCTTC. It codes for CASSEGLAGLRGEQFF.